The TCR beta chain under discussion was sequenced for a study of blood T cell repertoires in COVID-19 (dated by TCRdb to 2020 to 2021). As for the study more broadly: Samples covering the acute and convalescent phases of COVID-19 were provided by collaborators in the United States, Italy and Spain. The material from the prospective study consisted of cDNA or gDNA derived from T cells, B-cell-depleted T cells, or PBMCs. Subjects who had been exposed to COVID-19, were actively infected with it, or had recovered from it provided the deeply sampled blood TCRbeta repertoires that made up the dataset. The repertoires were released in a freely available public database intended as a resource for research on the immune response to SARS-CoV-2. Samples were obtained from the ongoing ImmuneRACE study (first 160 participants) and from 1,254 subjects provided by 6 global collaborators. The sample metadata nearly always contained a de-identified subject ID, COVID-19 status, age in years and sex. Where HLA class I and class II types were available, the types were taken from metadata supplied by the sample provider, not from assay-based typing.

Reading from cysteine to phenylalanine, the CDR3 counts 19 amino acids. Only CDR3 DNA remains: 57 bases, in frame from the first base. CDR1 and CDR2 are read off the germline V gene as KGHSH and LQKENI. Clipping removes 3 bases from V and 7 bases from J, with 23 as the unmatched junction base count. The collaborating institutions used their own protocols to collect whole blood in K2EDTA tubes. Collaborator samples were shipped for TCRbeta analysis as frozen whole blood, isolated PBMCs, or DNA extracted from either sample type. As concerns this clone: Its antigen remains unidentified. Per-nucleotide qualities are absent, and no much larger clonotype sits a single base away.

TCRbeta CDR3 regions were amplified from genomic DNA using the immunoSEQ Assay, a bias-controlled multiplex PCR. Turning to the authors' computational methods: The number of nucleated cells in each sample was estimated from the amplification of reference gene primers within the assay. Sequence reads were collapsed and filtered to measure the absolute abundance of every unique TCRbeta CDR3 rearrangement. For each sample, productive Simpson clonality was calculated as the square root of Simpson's diversity index over productive rearrangements. TCRdb provides this immuneACCESS table in a form limited to in-frame rearrangements. Some clones are lacking; in checked studies, under half of them reflect an unresolved V gene, and why the rest are absent is not known. V, J and clone size are taken as reported in that table, and D and trimming were inferred from the DNA itself. The sample table contains about 170,000 clones; only one count was recorded for roughly 84% of them. The ten largest clones add up to approximately 2.4% of the sample.

The paper as a whole reports these results and caveats: The quantity of clinical and demographic metadata differed by source and by participant and was supplied without curation.

The receptor's source is a human donor with acute or convalescent COVID-19. The donor label of this sample is uncertain. The sequence joins TRBV18 to TRBJ1-1; 7 of the junction bases match TRBD1. The sequencing input was peripheral blood. The CDR3 reads CASSPPNLGLGGLGGEAFF. Read as DNA, the sequence is TGTGCCAGCTCACCGCCTAATTTAGGCCTAGGGGGCCTGGGTGGTGAAGCTTTCTTT.